This T cell receptor (beta chain) is drawn from a study of T cells in Graves' hyperthyroidism and ophthalmopathy. The study's findings and limits: Most thyroid clonotypes that were expanded above 0.001 also turned up in blood.

The diagnoses drew upon clinical symptoms, serum thyroxine and TRAb, thyroid ultrasound and orbital computed tomography. Researchers took RNA transcripts and amplified the TCR beta CDR3 regions from them. First-round RT-PCR with HTBI primers amplified the TCR CDR3 region. TCRdb reanalysed the multiplex PCR reads using MiXCR and keeps one entry per CDR3 protein. The table lists around 250,000 distinct CDR3 sequences, approximately 25% of them singletons. There are many counts of this clonotype. Its antigen is not identified. The V gene's germline CDR1 is SGHDT and CDR2 YYEEEE. The CDR3 extends over 15 amino acids. V dropped 4 bases and J dropped 0 bases, with 13 bases sitting between them.

The sequencing sample was made of blood. The receptor was derived from a woman aged 40 to 50 with Graves' ophthalmopathy. The rearrangement links TRBV5-6 to TRBJ2-5, with D unclear. The CDR3 DNA reads as TGTGCCAGCAGCCGTGAGGTGGTGTACCAAGAGACCCAGTACTTC. It codes for CASSREVVYQETQYF.